This entry describes one TCR beta chain. No antigen is known for it. Base qualities were left out, and no much larger clone turns up one base away. Receptor libraries were prepared by 5' RACE. TCRdb records Illumina HiSeq 2500 as the sequencer. A second PCR of 7 to 11 cycles was run with a J-beta primer mix and a sample-barcoded 5' primer. A unique molecular identifier was introduced onto each TCR beta cDNA molecule by a template-switch 5' adaptor carrying 12 random nucleotides. At least 2.5 million CDR3-containing paired-end reads were obtained from each sample. First-strand cDNA synthesis was performed from all RNA using the Mint cDNA synthesis kit, with priming by a TRBC-specific oligonucleotide. Following uracil-DNA glycosylase treatment, a first 18-cycle PCR with universal primers M1SS and BC2_uni_R was performed on all cDNA. Per the authors' processing: For normalization, 1 million high-quality reads were randomly selected from each sample, with every read carrying a distinct molecular identifier. Instead of being binned into consensus sequences, reads that shared molecular identifiers were thrown out. CDR3 identification, clonotype clustering and error correction used MiTCR with a Q25 quality threshold and the strictest error-elimination algorithm. A nonparametric unseen species model using Euler transformation provided a lower-bound estimate of total TCR beta diversity. TCRdb reran the public reads through fastp at Q25 and MiXCR, keeping productive beta chains. Records with the same CDR3 protein are collapsed into one entry carrying the most frequent genes and DNA. The V and J calls were determined by TCRdb, not by the authors. The sample has approximately 1.5 million distinct CDR3 sequences on record, 42% of them singletons. Of the sample, over 3.5% is held by the ten largest clones.

This specimen belongs to a study of blood T cells in healthy people across ages (dated by TCRdb to the mid-2010s). General notes on the study: In model experiments, roughly one uniquely barcoded TCR beta cDNA molecule per two T cells was captured by template switching. The study measured age-related changes in TCR beta repertoire diversity using deep sequencing normalized with unique cDNA molecular identifiers. The donors were divided into four age groups: young (average around 16 years), middle-aged (approximately 41), aged (around 67) and long-lived (about 79). Donors of different ages were randomly distributed across sequencing lanes to avoid experimental bias. Two additional independent replicas of 1 million unique cDNA reads from the same blood draw were analyzed for two donors (one aged 18 to 30 and one aged 80 or older). General study outcomes and caveats: The percentage of naive T cells measured by flow cytometry correlated strongly with observed TCR beta diversity. Estimates of total diversity from one million sequenced T cells were regarded as lower bounds and underestimates. Compared with the aged group, more naive CD4+ T cells, fewer expanded clones and increased TCR diversity were shown by the long-lived group, suggesting age selection. Observed TCR beta diversity per million T cells fell roughly linearly with age, and a significant reduction was already apparent by age roughly 41. Since profiling was done on bulk unsorted PBMCs, naive and antigen-experienced compartments could not be conclusively compared. Because the CMV infection status of the donors was unknown, age-related changes in expanded clonotypes may potentially have been confounded.

V trim: 6 bases; J trim: 1 base; unmatched bases: 8. The CDR3 starts with the cysteine, ends with the phenylalanine, and has 16 residues. Of the read, only the CDR3 DNA is kept; its 48 bases are in frame from base 1. The germline V gene provides CDR1 SGHAT and CDR2 FQNNGV. Systemically healthy Caucasian individuals from Russia, 39 in total and aged roughly 6 to 100 years, were included as donors. About 10 milliliters of peripheral blood were drawn from each donor into EDTA-treated Vacutainer tubes. PBMCs were isolated by Ficoll-Paque density-gradient centrifugation, with at least 6 million obtained per sample. Trizol reagent was used to extract total RNA from the PBMCs, yielding at least 6 micrograms per sample. The percentages of naive CD45RAhigh/CD27high T cells were determined by flow cytometry on a PBMC aliquot from every donor.

This sequence was found in a young woman in good health. The chain links TRBV11-2 with TRBJ2-4; TRBD1 agrees with 8 junctional bases. The sample taken for sequencing was blood. The CDR3 reads CASRRRTGLAKNIQYF. The DNA sequence is TGTGCCAGCAGGCGGAGGACAGGGTTGGCCAAAAACATTCAGTACTTC. Joined to the reference TRBV11-2 and TRBJ2-4 proteins, this CDR3 gives the full variable domain: EAGVAQSPRYKIIEKRQSVAFWCNPISGHATLYWYQQILGQGPKLLIQFQNNGVVDDSQLPKDRFSAERLKGVDSTLKIQPAKLEDSAVYLCASRRRTGLAKNIQYFGAGTRLSVL.